Sequencing of this TCR beta chain was carried out in a study of blood T cell repertoires in COVID-19. Across the whole study: In each case, the material was cDNA or gDNA derived from T cells, B-cell-depleted T cells, or PBMCs.

Profiling relied on immunoSEQ multiplex PCR, and the TCRdb table lists in-frame clones only, not all of them. The sample carries roughly 170,000 clones, around 87% recorded once. Germline CDR1 and CDR2: LNHDA and SQIVND (reference sequence). CDR3 size: 15 residues. With 3 bases clipped from V and 1 base from J, the junction kept 1 base outside the gene matches. The material sequenced was peripheral blood. V gene TRBV19 combines with J gene TRBJ1-2; 11 bases fit TRBD1. The clonotype was recovered from a man aged 35 to 55 with active or convalescent COVID-19. CDR3 residues: CASSMDRGRNYGYTF. The CDR3 region has the DNA TGTGCCAGTAGTATGGACAGGGGGCGTAACTATGGCTACACCTTC.